This T cell receptor beta chain was sequenced in a study of prognosis after radiotherapy for stage I lung cancer. Overall study context: With about a dozen men and 5 to 7 women, the cohort's median age was roughly 75 years, range about 53–95. At a biologically effective dose of at least 100 Gy and in 3 to 5 fractions, SBRT was the radiotherapy delivered. General study findings and limits: Patients who had metastases reportedly showed TRBV and TRBJ gene usage that varied from that of patients who did not.

V was clipped by 5 bases and J by 0 bases; unmatched bases: 13. CDR1 and CDR2 (germline): MNHNS, SASEGT. The CDR3 contains 18 residues. At least ten counts were recorded for this clonotype. Antigen unknown. Genomic DNA served as the source from which two-round multiplex PCR generated TCR beta CDR3 amplicons. The first PCR round targeted every TRBV and TRBJ gene with specific primers. As the PCR entered its second round, universal primers were used. From the multiplex PCR reads, TCRdb called clonotypes with MiXCR, one entry per CDR3 protein. The top ten clones hold roughly 35% of a sample with about 26,000 distinct CDR3 sequences, 30% of them seen once.

The receptor was derived from a donor at least 50 years old with non-small cell lung cancer. The rearrangement uses TRBV6-1 and TRBJ2-7; the match to TRBD2 covers 10 bases. Sample: PBMCs, taken before or after stereotactic body radiation therapy (not recorded which). CDR3 bases: TGTGCCAGCAGTCCCCGGGGGACTAGCGTAAAATCCTCCTACGAGCAGTACTTC. Translation: CASSPRGTSVKSSYEQYF.